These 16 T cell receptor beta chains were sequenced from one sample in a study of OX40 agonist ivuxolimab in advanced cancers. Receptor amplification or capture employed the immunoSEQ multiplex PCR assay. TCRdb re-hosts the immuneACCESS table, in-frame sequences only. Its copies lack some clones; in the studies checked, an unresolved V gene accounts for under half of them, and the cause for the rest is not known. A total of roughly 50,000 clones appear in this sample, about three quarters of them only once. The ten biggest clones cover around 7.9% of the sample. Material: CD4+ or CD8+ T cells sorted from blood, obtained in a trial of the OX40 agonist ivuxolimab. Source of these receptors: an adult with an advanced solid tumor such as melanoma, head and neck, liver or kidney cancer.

The CDR3 nucleotides read TGTGCCAGCAGCCAAGCAGCGGGAAGACCGGACTCCTACAATGAGCAGTTCTTC. It translates to CASSQAAGRPDSYNEQFF. The chain uses TRBV4-2 and TRBJ2-1, with 7 bases that match TRBD2. CDR3 length: 18 residues. Germline V gives CDR1 LGHNA, CDR2 YNFKEQ. V dropped 1 base and J dropped 0; count of bases not matched to a gene: 9.

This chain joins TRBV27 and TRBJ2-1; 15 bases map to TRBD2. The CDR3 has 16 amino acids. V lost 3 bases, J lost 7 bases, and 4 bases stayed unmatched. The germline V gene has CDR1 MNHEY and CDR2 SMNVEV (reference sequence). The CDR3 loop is CASSLGLAGGLNEQFF. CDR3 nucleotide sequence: TGTGCCAGCAGTTTGGGACTAGCGGGAGGCTTAAATGAGCAGTTCTTC.

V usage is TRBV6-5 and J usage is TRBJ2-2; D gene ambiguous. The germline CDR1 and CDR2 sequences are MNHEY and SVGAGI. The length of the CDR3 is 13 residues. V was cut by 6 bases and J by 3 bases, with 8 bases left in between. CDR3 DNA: TGTGCCAGCAGCCGACTGGACACCGGGGAGCTGTTTTTT. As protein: CASSRLDTGELFF.

The CDR3 DNA is TGTGCCAGCAGCTTGGACGGTGGGAGCACAGATACGCAGTATTTT. This gives the protein CASSLDGGSTDTQYF. The chain recombines TRBV5-6 with TRBJ2-3; the D is unclear. Germline CDR1 SGHDT, CDR2 YYEEEE. V lost 0 bases and J lost 0, with 8 bases in between. The CDR3 extends over 15 amino acids.

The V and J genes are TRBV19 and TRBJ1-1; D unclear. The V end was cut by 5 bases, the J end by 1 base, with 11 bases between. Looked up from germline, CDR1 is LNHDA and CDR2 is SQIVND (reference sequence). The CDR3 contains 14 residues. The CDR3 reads CASSPGEGNTEAFF. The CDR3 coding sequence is TGTGCCAGTAGTCCCGGGGAGGGGAACACTGAAGCTTTCTTT.

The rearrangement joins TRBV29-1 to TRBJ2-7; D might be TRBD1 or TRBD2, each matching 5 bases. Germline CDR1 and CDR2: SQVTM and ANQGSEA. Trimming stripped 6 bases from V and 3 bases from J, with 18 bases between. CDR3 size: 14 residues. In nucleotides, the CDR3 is TGCAGCGTCCCCAAAGGGGCAGGGAGCTACGAGCAGTACTTC. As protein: CSVPKGAGSYEQYF.

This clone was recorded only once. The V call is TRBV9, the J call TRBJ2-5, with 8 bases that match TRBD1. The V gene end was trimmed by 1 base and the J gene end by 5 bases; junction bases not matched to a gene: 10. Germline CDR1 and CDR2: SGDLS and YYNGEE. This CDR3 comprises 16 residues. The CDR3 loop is CASSVQGAQVGETQYF. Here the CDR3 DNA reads TGTGCCAGCAGCGTACAGGGGGCTCAGGTAGGGGAGACCCAGTACTTC.

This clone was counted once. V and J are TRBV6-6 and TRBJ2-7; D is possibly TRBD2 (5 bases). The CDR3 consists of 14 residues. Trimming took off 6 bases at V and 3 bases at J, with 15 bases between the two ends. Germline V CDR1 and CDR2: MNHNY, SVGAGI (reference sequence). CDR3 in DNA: TGTGCCAGCAGCCCCTGGACGGGAAACTACGAGCAGTACTTC. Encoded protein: CASSPWTGNYEQYF.

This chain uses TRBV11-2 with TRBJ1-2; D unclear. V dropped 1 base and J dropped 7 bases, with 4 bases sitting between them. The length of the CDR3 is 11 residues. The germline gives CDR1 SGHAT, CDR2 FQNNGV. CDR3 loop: CASSLGGGYTF. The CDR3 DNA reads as TGTGCCAGCAGCTTAGGTGGTGGCTACACCTTC.

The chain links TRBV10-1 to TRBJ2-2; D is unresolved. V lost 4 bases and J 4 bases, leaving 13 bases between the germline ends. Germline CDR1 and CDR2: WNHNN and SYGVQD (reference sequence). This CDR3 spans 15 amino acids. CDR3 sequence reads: CASSGWPKITGELFF. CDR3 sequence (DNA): TGCGCCAGCAGTGGGTGGCCGAAGATCACCGGGGAGCTGTTTTTT.

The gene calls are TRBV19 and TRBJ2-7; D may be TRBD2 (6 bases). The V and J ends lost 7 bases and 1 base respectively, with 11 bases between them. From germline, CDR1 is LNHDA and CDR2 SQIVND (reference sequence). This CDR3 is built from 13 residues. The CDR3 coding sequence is TGTGCCAGTATGGAGGGCGGGTCCTACGAGCAGTACTTC. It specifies CASMEGGSYEQYF.

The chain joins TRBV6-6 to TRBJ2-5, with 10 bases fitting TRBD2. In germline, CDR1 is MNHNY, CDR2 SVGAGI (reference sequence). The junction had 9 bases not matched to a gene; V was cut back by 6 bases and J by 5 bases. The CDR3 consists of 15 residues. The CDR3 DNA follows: TGTGCCAGCAGCCCGAGCGGGAGGGCTGAGGAGACCCAGTACTTC. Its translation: CASSPSGRAEETQYF.

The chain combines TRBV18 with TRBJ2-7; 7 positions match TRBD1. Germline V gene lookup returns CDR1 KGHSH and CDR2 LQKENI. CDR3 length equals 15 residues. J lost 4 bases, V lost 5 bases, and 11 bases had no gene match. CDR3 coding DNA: TGTGCCAGCTCATCAGAGACAGGGACCGGGTACGAGCAGTACTTC. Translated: CASSSETGTGYEQYF.

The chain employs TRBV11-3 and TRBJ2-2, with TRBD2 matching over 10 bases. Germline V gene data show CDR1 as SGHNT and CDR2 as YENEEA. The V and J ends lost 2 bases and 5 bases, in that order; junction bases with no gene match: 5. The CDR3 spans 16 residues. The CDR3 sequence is CASSLPAGGRTGELFF. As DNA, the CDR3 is TGTGCCAGCAGCTTACCAGCGGGAGGGCGGACCGGGGAGCTGTTTTTT.

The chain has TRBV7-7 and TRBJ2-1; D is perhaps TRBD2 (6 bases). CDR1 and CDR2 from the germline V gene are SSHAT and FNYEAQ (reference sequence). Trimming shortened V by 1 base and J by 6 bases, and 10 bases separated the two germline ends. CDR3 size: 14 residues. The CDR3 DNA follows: TGTGCCAGCAGCTTAGATCCGGGGGTCAATGAGCAGTTCTTC. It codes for CASSLDPGVNEQFF.

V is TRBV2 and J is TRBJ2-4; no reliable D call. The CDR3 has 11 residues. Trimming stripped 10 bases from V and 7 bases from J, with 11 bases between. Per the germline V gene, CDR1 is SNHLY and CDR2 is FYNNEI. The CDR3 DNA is TGTGCCACCACAGAGGCGAACATTCAGTACTTC. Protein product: CATTEANIQYF.